A selection of T cell receptor beta chains follows, all from one sample in a study of CXCR3-negative and CXCR3-positive naive CD8 T cells. TCRdb re-called the 5' RACE reads and gives one entry per CDR3 protein, without DNA. The sample spans approximately 100,000 distinct CDR3 sequences; the ten largest clones claim around 0.35%. The sequencing sample was made of naive CXCR3+ CD8+ T cells from blood. The receptor source for this set is a human donor in good health. Some clones in this sample may be carry-over from other donors' samples. Each CDR3 is given with its conserved first and last residue.

>17|TRBV28|TRBJ1-4
CASSLPQGPDYNEKLFF
>13|TRBV7-9|TRBJ2-5
CASSLVRSETQYF
>14|TRBV5-6|TRBJ1-1
CASTPGRMNTEAFF
>20|TRBV3-1|TRBJ2-1
CASSQDQSGSTLSSYKEQFF
>13|TRBV30|TRBJ2-7
CAWSVSGPLEQYF
>12|TRBV14|TRBJ1-1
CASSQGHPAAFF
>15|TRBV28|TRBJ2-7
CASSFRGLATGEQYF
>12|TRBV11-2|TRBJ2-1
CASKGGEDEQFF
>15|TRBV11-2|TRBJ2-3
CASSSSWGAGDTQYF
>17|TRBV12-3/TRBV12-4|TRBJ2-3
CASSLTNSPVGTDTQYF
>15|TRBV28|TRBJ2-5
CASSLLGGREETQYF
>13|TRBV28|TRBJ2-7
CASSHTGSYEQYF
>12|TRBV12-3/TRBV12-4|TRBJ1-2
CASSLPGRGYTF
>15|TRBV28|TRBJ2-5
CASSLPSGTGETQYF
>15|TRBV7-3|TRBJ2-7
CASSLDLSGPYEQYF
>13|TRBV20-1|TRBJ2-7
CSARDRATYEQYF
>17|TRBV29-1|TRBJ2-5
CSVDGVNAGGLVETQYF
>13|TRBV12-3/TRBV12-4|TRBJ2-1
CASRDREFWEQFF
>14|TRBV27|TRBJ2-7
CASSLSGDSYEQYF
>13|TRBV7-3|TRBJ1-3
CASRATGGNTIYF
>15|TRBV5-1|TRBJ2-1
CASSDPGRSNNEQFF
>12|TRBV2|TRBJ1-5
CASRISNQPQHF
>17|TRBV20-1|TRBJ2-5
CSARVPLAYTREETQYF
>14|TRBV29-1|TRBJ2-7
CSVEDRDREYEQYF
>16|TRBV7-2|TRBJ1-2
CASSLVGGQVADGYTF
>15|TRBV7-9|TRBJ2-7
CASSPRDRPLYEQYF
>12|TRBV7-8|TRBJ2-7
CASSPFEDEQYF
>15|TRBV11-2|TRBJ2-5
CASSPSGTGEETQYF
>15|TRBV11-2|TRBJ2-7
CASSLTGTGFYEQYF
>15|TRBV6-6|TRBJ1-4
CASSYSTPGNEKLFF
>15|TRBV19|TRBJ1-1
CASSYLGGENTEAFF
>16|TRBV29-1|TRBJ2-5
CSVEVGNEGRRETQYF
>15|TRBV10-3|TRBJ2-5
CAISEDRASLNTQYF
>17|TRBV27|TRBJ2-1
CASSLLAGSGSYNEQFF
>16|TRBV7-9|TRBJ1-2
CASSFPDRALLYGYTF
>14|TRBV7-2|TRBJ1-6
CASSLGGVGSPLHF
>13|TRBV5-1|TRBJ1-1
CASSSWTGTEAFF
>15|TRBV12-3/TRBV12-4|TRBJ2-2
CASSFLRGATGELFF
>15|TRBV14|TRBJ1-5
CASSEGADSNQPQHF
>14|TRBV7-8|TRBJ2-5
CASSLVSDQETQYF
>12|TRBV7-6|TRBJ1-4
CASSPLGGKLFF
>13|TRBV4-1|TRBJ2-7
CASSPGLAEEQYF
>19|TRBV2|TRBJ2-5
CASSVNPHGEGLAQETQYF